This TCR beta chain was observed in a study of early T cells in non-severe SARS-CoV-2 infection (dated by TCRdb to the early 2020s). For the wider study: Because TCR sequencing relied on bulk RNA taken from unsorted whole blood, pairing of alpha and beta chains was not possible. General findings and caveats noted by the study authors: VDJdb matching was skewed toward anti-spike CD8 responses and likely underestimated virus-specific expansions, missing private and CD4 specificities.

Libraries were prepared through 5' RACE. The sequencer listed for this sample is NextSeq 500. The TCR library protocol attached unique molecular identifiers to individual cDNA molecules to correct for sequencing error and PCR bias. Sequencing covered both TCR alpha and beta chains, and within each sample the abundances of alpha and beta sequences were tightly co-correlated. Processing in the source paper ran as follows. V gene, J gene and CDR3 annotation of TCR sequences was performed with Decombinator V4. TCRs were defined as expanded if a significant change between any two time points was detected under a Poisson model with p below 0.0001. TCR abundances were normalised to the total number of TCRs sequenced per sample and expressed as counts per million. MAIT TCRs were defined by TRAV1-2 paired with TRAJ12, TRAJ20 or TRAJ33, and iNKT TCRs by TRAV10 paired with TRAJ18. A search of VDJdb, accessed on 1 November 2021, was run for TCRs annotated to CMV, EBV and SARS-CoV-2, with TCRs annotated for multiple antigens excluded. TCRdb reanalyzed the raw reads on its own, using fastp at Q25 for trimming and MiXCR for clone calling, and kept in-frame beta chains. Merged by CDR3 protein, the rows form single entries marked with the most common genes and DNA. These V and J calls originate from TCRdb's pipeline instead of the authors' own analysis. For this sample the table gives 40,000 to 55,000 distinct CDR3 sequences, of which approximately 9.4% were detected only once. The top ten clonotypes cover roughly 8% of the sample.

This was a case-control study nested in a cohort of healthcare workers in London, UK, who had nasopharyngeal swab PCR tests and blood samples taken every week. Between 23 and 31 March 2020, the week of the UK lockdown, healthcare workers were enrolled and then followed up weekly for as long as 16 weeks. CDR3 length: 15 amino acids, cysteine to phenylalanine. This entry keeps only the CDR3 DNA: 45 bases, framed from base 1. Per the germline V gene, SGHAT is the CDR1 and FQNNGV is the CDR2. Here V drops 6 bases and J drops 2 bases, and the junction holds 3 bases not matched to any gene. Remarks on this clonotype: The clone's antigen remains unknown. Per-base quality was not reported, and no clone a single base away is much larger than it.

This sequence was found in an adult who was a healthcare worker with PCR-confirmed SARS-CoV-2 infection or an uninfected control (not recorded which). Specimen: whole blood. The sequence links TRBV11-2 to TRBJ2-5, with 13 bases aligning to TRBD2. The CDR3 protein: CASSWTSGRQETQYF. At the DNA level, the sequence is TGTGCCAGCAGTTGGACTAGCGGGAGACAAGAGACCCAGTACTTC.